Described below is a single T cell receptor (beta chain) sequence and its context. Its antigen remains unidentified. The data were taken from a study of T cells in Graves' hyperthyroidism and ophthalmopathy. Amplification yielded TCR beta CDR3 regions, with RNA transcripts as the source. The study used the HTBI primer set for a first-round RT-PCR of the TCR CDR3. MiXCR, applied by TCRdb to the multiplex PCR reads, yields one record per CDR3 protein. The table records a few hundred thousand distinct CDR3 sequences, approximately 15% of them present only once. Whole-study results and caveats: Ophthalmopathy was told apart from stable hyperthyroidism by a 13 V-J model. Blood samples included most of the expanded thyroid clonotypes exceeding 0.001.

The CDR3 is made up of 17 amino acids. Germline values: CDR1 SGHVS, CDR2 FNYEAQ. Trimming left V 5 bases short and J 1 base short, with 20 bases between. The authors deemed Graves' hyperthyroidism stable absent ophthalmopathy progression within 18 months. The chain uses TRBV7-6 and TRBJ1-2; tentatively, D is TRBD1 (5 bases). Sequenced: blood. The TCR comes from a woman between 18 and 29 years old with Graves' hyperthyroidism. The CDR3 protein is CASSPRAAGFVNYGYTF. The CDR3 region has the DNA TGTGCCAGCAGCCCCCGCGCGGCAGGGTTCGTTAACTATGGCTACACCTTC.